The count of the clone carrying this TCR beta chain is one. Its matching antigen is unknown. The data were obtained in a study of post-analysis software for immune sequencing data. Study-level results: There were a handful of TRBV segments more frequent in patients than controls, and TRBV5-6, TRBV5-1 and TRBV20-1 were among them. People with multiple sclerosis had a significantly lower normalized Chao1 diversity than controls did. By F measure, samples from a shared preparation batch strongly co-clustered.

Per the germline V gene, CDR1 is LGHNA and CDR2 is YNFKEQ. Trimming removed 0 bases at V and 3 bases at J, with 12 bases between. The CDR3 runs 15 residues. Incorporated into the TCR beta cDNA libraries were unique molecular identifiers, which served to reduce PCR and sequencing biases. There were roughly 0.9 to 10 million T cells, and 510,000 or so cDNA molecules came from them. A single record per CDR3 protein comes from TCRdb applying MiXCR to the PCR reads. The sample holds around 150,000 distinct CDR3 sequences; approximately 35% are singletons and the top ten take 25% to 35%. The V call is TRBV4-2, the J call TRBJ2-7, with D uncertain. The sequence was obtained from a girl aged 10 to 17 with multiple sclerosis. The material was blood, obtained after autologous hematopoietic stem cell transplantation. CDR3 DNA sequence: TGTGCCAGCAGCCAAGAGACCGACACCGGCTACGAGCAGTACTTC. Amino acid sequence: CASSQETDTGYEQYF.